This T cell receptor (beta chain) appears in the sequencing data of a study of blood T cell repertoires in COVID-19. Study background: Nucleic acid was either cDNA or gDNA, and it came from T cells, B-cell-depleted T cells, or PBMCs.

CDR3 length: 19 residues. Germline V gene data show CDR1 as SGDLS and CDR2 as YYNGEE. With V trimmed by 0 bases and J by 2 bases, 11 bases remained unmatched. Original methodology: From reference gene primer amplification, estimates of nucleated cell counts were derived. Only in-frame clones appear in the TCRdb table, and some are missing; sequencing was by immunoSEQ multiplex PCR. V, J and clone size were drawn from that table, and D and trimming were deduced from the DNA. The sample lists about 170,000 clones; around 86% were seen once. The rearrangement joins TRBV9 to TRBJ2-1; 10 bases map to TRBD2. This TCR was recovered from a woman of 80 years or more with COVID-19, enrolled during active disease. The sample consisted of peripheral blood. The CDR3 sequence is CASSVVPLLAGQTYNEQFF. The CDR3, as DNA: TGTGCCAGCAGCGTAGTCCCCCTACTAGCGGGACAGACCTACAATGAGCAGTTCTTC.